A selection of T cell receptor beta chains follows, all from one sample in a study of PD-1 blockade in classical Hodgkin lymphoma. Here immunoSEQ multiplex PCR was the method, and the copy in TCRdb shows in-frame clones only, minus some. The table has roughly 70,000 clones, 85% to 95% seen once; the top ten hold about 2.8%. The sample consisted of peripheral blood mononuclear cells (PBMCs). The receptors were sampled from a human donor with classical Hodgkin lymphoma. Both conserved end residues are part of each CDR3. The D gene is left open where the match is weak. Some rows have no size entry. The others give once, few or many, or a class for an expanded clone.

DNA	CDR3	V	J	D	size	length
TGTGCCAGCAGTTTACCGGGGCCAGATACGCAGTATTTT	CASSLPGPDTQYF	TRBV28	TRBJ2-3	.	.	13
TGTGCCGCGGGACTAGCGGGAGGATCTGAGCAGTTCTTC	CAAGLAGGSEQFF	TRBV6-1	TRBJ2-1	TRBD2	.	13
TGTGCCAGCAGCTCCGGGACAGGGGGCGTCGGGGAGCTGTTTTTT	CASSSGTGGVGELFF	TRBV6-6	TRBJ2-2	TRBD1	.	15
TGTGCCAGCAGTACACCTAGTAGCGGCCCCTTTACAGATACGCAGTATTTT	CASSTPSSGPFTDTQYF	TRBV28	TRBJ2-3	.	.	17
TGTGCCAGCTCACCACGGGCGGGAGACTACTACGAGCAGTACTTC	CASSPRAGDYYEQYF	TRBV18	TRBJ2-7	TRBD2	.	15
TGTGCCAGCAGCTTTATCTATGTGCGAGATACGCAGTATTTT	CASSFIYVRDTQYF	TRBV12-1	TRBJ2-3	.	.	14
TGTGCCAGCAGCCCCACCGGAATCGGGTACAATGAGCAGTTCTTC	CASSPTGIGYNEQFF	TRBV11-2	TRBJ2-1	.	.	15
TGCGCCAGCAGCTTGGACCCCCGGGACAGGGAGGGGACTGAAGCTTTCTTT	CASSLDPRDREGTEAFF	TRBV5-1	TRBJ1-1	TRBD1	.	17
TGTGCCAGTAGTATAAGCGGGACAGGGGATCAGCCCCAGCATTTT	CASSISGTGDQPQHF	TRBV19	TRBJ1-5	TRBD1	.	15
TGTGCCTGGAAGCAGGGAGATCAGCCCCAGCATTTT	CAWKQGDQPQHF	TRBV30	TRBJ1-5	.	.	12
TGTGCCAGCAGCTTAACGCCCTTAGTAGAACAGTTCTTC	CASSLTPLVEQFF	TRBV7-3	TRBJ2-1	.	.	13
TGTGCCAGCAGGACAGGTGCTCAAGAGACCCAGTACTTC	CASRTGAQETQYF	TRBV6-6	TRBJ2-5	.	once	13
TGTGCCTGGGGCACGGGACAGGGGAGCGGAAAACTGTTTTTT	CAWGTGQGSGKLFF	TRBV30	TRBJ1-4	TRBD1	.	14
TGTGCCAGCAGCAACCTCGACAGGGCATGGACTGAAGCTTTCTTT	CASSNLDRAWTEAFF	TRBV5-6	TRBJ1-1	TRBD1	.	15
TGTGCCAGCGGGGAAGCAGGCACAGATACGCAGTATTTT	CASGEAGTDTQYF	TRBV27	TRBJ2-3	.	.	13
TGTGCCAGCAGCTTAACGCGAGGGGCAGGGGAAAGAACCGGGGAGCTGTTTTTT	CASSLTRGAGERTGELFF	TRBV7-9	TRBJ2-2	.	.	18
TGCGCCAGCAGCTTGTCTCTAGCGGGGTACAATGAGCAGTTCTTC	CASSLSLAGYNEQFF	TRBV5-1	TRBJ2-1	TRBD2	.	15